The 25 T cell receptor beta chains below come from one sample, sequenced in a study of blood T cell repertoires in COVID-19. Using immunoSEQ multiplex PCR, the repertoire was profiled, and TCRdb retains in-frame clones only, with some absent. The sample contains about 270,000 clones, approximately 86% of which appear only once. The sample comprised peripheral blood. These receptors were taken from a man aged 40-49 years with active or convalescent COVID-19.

In DNA, the CDR3 is TGTGCCAGCAGTCGCCGACAGGGTACGCACTCACCCCTCCACTTT. Residues: CASSRRQGTHSPLHF. The chain recombines TRBV6-5 with TRBJ1-6; 7 nucleotides line up with TRBD1. CDR1 is MNHEY, CDR2 SVGAGI, per germline. The CDR3 is 15 amino acids. V trimming: 5 bases; J trimming: 10 bases; junction bases outside the gene matches: 11.

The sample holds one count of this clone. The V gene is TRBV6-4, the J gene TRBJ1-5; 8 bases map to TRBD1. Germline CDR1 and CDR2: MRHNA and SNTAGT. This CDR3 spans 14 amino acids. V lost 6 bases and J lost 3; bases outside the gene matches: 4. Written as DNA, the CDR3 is TGTGCCAGCAGCCCGGACAGGGACAATCAGCCCCAGCATTTT. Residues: CASSPDRDNQPQHF.

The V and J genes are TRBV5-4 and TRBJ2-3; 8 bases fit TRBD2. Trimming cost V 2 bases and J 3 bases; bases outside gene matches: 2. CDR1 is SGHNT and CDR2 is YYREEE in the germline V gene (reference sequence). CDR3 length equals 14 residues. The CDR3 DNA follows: TGTGCCAGCAGCTTAGCGGGAGTAACAGATACGCAGTATTTT. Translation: CASSLAGVTDTQYF.

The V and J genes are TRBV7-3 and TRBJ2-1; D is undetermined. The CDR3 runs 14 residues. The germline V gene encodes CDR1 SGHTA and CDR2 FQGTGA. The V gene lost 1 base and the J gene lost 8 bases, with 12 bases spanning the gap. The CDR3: CASSLSAVGDEQFF. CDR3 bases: TGTGCCAGCAGCTTAAGTGCAGTGGGCGATGAGCAGTTCTTC. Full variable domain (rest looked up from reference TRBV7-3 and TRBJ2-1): GAGVSQTPSNKVTEKGKYVELRCDPISGHTALYWYRQSLGQGPEFLIYFQGTGAADDSGLPNDRFFAVRPEGSVSTLKIQRTERGDSAVYLCASSLSAVGDEQFFGPGTRLTVL.

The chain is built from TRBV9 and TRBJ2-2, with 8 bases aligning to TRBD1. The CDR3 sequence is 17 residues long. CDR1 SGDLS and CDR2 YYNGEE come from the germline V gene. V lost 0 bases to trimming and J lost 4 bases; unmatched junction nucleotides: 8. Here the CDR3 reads CASSVVPRGLTTGELFF. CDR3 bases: TGTGCCAGCAGCGTAGTTCCCAGGGGGCTAACCACCGGGGAGCTGTTTTTT.

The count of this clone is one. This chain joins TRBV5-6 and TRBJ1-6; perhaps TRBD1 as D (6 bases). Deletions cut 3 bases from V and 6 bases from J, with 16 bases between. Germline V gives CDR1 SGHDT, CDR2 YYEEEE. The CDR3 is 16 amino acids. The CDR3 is CASSSGPAGANSPLHF. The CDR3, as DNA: TGTGCCAGCAGCTCGGGCCCCGCAGGGGCTAATTCACCCCTCCACTTT.

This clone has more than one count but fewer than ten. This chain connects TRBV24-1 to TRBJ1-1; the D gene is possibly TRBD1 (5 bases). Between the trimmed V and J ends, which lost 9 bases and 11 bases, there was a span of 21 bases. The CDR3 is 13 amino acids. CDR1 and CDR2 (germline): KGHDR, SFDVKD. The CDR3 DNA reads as TGTGCCACCGCGGGGCCAGGTGGGGGTAGGGCTTTCTTT. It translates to CATAGPGGGRAFF.

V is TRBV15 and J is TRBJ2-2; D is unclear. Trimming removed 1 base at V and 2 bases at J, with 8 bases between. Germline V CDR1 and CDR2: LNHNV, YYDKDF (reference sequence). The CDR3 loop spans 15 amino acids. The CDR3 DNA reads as TGTGCCACCAGCAGAGTTACAGAAAACACCGGGGAGCTGTTTTTT. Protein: CATSRVTENTGELFF.

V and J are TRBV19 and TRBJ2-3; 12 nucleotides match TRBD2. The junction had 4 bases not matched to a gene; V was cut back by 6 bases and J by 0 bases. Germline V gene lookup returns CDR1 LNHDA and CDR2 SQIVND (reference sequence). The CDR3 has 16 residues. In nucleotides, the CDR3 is TGTGCCAGTAGGGCTAGCGGGGGGGTCAGCACAGATACGCAGTATTTT. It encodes CASRASGGVSTDTQYF.

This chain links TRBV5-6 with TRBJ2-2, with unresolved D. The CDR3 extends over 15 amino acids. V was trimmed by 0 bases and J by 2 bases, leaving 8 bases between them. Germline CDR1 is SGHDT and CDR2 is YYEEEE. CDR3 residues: CASSLGHINTGELFF. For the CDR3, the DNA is TGTGCCAGCAGCTTGGGACATATTAACACCGGGGAGCTGTTTTTT. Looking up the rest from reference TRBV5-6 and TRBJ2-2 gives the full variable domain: DAGVTQSPTHLIKTRGQQVTLRCSPKSGHDTVSWYQQALGQGPQFIFQYYEEEERQRGNFPDRFSGHQFPNYSSELNVNALLLGDSALYLCASSLGHINTGELFFGEGSRLTVL.

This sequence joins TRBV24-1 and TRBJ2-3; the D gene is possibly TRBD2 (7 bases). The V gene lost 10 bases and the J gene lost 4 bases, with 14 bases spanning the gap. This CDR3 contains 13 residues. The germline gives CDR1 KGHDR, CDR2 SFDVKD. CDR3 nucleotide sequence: TGTGCCACAGGTGGGGAGGGGGCAGATACGCAGTATTTT. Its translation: CATGGEGADTQYF.

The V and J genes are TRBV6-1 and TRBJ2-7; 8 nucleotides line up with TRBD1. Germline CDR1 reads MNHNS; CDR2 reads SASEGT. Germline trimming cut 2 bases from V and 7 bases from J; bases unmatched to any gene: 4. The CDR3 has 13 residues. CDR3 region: CASSERRGREQYF. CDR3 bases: TGTGCCAGCAGTGAACGCAGGGGGCGTGAGCAGTACTTC.

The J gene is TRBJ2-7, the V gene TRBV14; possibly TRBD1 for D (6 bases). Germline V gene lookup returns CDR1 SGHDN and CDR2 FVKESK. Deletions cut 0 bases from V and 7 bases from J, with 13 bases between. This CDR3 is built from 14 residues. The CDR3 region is CASSQDLTGSEQYF. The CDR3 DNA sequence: TGTGCCAGCAGCCAAGATCTAACAGGGAGTGAGCAGTACTTC.

The CDR3 is CSVDITAGNYEQYF. The CDR3 DNA sequence: TGCAGCGTTGATATAACAGCGGGGAACTACGAGCAGTACTTC. The chain recombines TRBV29-1 with TRBJ2-7, with 7 nucleotides matching TRBD2. The CDR3 is 14 amino acids. Germline V gene lookup returns CDR1 SQVTM and CDR2 ANQGSEA. Losses at the gene ends were 3 bases for V and 3 bases for J; bases not matched to a gene: 8.

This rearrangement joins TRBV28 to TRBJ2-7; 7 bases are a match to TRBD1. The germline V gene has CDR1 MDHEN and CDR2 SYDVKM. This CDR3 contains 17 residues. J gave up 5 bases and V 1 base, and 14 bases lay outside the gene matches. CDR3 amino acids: CASSLSLSAGGRDEQYF. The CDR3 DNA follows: TGTGCCAGCAGTTTATCCCTCTCGGCAGGGGGTCGCGACGAGCAGTACTTC.

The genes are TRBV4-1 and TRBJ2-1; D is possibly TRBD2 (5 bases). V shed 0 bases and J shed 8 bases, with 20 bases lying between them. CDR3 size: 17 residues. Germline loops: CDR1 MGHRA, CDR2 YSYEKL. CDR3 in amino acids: CASSQESEGSTKDEQFF. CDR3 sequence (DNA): TGCGCCAGCAGCCAAGAAAGTGAGGGAAGCACTAAAGATGAGCAGTTCTTC.

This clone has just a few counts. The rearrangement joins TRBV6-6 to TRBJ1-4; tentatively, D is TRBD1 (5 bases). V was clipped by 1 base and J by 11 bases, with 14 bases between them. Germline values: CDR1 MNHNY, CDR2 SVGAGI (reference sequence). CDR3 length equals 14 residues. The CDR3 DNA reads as TGTGCCAGCAGTTACTACGGTGTTTCAGGGAAACTGTTTTTT. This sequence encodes CASSYYGVSGKLFF.

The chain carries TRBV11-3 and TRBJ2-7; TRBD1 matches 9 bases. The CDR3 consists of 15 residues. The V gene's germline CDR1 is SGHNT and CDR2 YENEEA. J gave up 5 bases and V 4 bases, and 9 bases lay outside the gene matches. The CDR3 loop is CASSSWDREGHEQYF. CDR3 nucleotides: TGTGCCAGCAGCTCCTGGGACAGGGAGGGTCACGAGCAGTACTTC.

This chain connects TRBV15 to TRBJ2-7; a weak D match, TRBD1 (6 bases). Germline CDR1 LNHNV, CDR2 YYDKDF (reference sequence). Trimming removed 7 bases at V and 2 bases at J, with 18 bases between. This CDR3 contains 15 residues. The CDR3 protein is CATKTGRDIAYEQYF. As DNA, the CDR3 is TGTGCCACCAAAACAGGCCGGGACATTGCCTACGAGCAGTACTTC.

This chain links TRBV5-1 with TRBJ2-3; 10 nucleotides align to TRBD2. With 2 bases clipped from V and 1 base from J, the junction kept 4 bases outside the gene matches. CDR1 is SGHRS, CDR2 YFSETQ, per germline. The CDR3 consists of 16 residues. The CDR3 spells CASSFLAGGRTDTQYF. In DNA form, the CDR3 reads TGCGCCAGCAGCTTTTTAGCGGGAGGTCGCACAGATACGCAGTATTTT.

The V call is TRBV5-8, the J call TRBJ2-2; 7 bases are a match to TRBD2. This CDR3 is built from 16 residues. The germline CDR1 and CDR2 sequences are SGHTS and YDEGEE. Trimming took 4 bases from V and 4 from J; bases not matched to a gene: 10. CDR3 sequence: CASSPFPGGLTGELFF. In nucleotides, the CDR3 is TGTGCCAGCAGCCCCTTTCCGGGAGGTCTCACCGGGGAGCTGTTTTTT.

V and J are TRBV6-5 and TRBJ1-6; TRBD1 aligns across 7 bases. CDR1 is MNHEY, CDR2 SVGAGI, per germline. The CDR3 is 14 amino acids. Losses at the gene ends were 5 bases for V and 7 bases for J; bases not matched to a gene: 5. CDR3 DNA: TGTGCCAGCAGTCCCCGGGACAGAAATTCACCCCTCCACTTT. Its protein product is CASSPRDRNSPLHF.

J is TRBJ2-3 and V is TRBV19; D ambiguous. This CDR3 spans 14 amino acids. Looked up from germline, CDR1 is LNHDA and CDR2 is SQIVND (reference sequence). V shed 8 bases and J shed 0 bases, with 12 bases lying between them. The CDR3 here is CASADFTSTDTQYF. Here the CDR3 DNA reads TGTGCCAGTGCCGATTTTACTAGCACAGATACGCAGTATTTT.

CDR3 nucleotides: TGTGCCAGCAGCTTTTCGGCCGGGGGGACTCGCACAGATACGCAGTATTTT. Its translation: CASSFSAGGTRTDTQYF. The V call is TRBV5-4, the J call TRBJ2-3, with 7 positions matching TRBD2. CDR1 SGHNT and CDR2 YYREEE come from the germline V gene (reference sequence). The CDR3 has 17 residues. V gave up 2 bases and J gave up 1 base; unmatched junction bases: 10.

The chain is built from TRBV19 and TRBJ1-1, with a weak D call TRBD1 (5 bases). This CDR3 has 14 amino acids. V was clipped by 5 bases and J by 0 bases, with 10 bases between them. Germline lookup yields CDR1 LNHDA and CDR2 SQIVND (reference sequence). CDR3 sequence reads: CASSLTAMNTEAFF. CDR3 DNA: TGTGCCAGTAGTTTGACAGCCATGAACACTGAAGCTTTCTTT.